A single sample is the source of the 9 T cell receptor beta chains below, sequenced in a study of shared clonotypes between healthy human individuals. The assay was immunoSEQ multiplex PCR, and TCRdb's table has in-frame clones only and misses some. The sample has approximately 810,000 clones, 80% to 95% seen once. Naive CD8 cells lacked CD45RO and underwent positive selection for CCR7, leaving out terminally differentiated effector memory CD45RA+ cells. The sample consisted of naive CD8+ T cells sorted from blood. Receptor source: a young man in good health.

About this clone itself: This same CDR3 is encoded by further DNA sequences in the sample. The chain recombines TRBV6-1 with TRBJ2-7; D is unresolved. The ends were cut back, 1 base at V and 4 bases at J, with 5 bases in the middle. The germline gives CDR1 MNHNS, CDR2 SASEGT. This CDR3 has 12 amino acids. CDR3 residues: CASSEVGYEQYF. In DNA form, the CDR3 reads TGTGCCAGCAGTGAAGTGGGGTACGAGCAGTACTTC.

V and J are TRBV11-2 and TRBJ2-5; TRBD2 agrees at 8 bases. V lost 5 bases to trimming and J lost 2 bases; unmatched junction nucleotides: 7. The CDR3 length is 15 residues. CDR1 and CDR2 from the germline V gene are SGHAT and FQNNGV. This chain's CDR3 is CASSPAIAGQETQYF. The DNA of the CDR3 is TGTGCCAGCAGCCCCGCCATAGCGGGGCAAGAGACCCAGTACTTC.

The rearrangement links TRBV5-6 to TRBJ2-7; maybe TRBD1 (6 bases). V lost 5 bases, J lost 2 bases, and 17 bases lay in between. The CDR3 has 15 amino acids. The germline CDR1 and CDR2 sequences are SGHDT and YYEEEE. As DNA, the CDR3 is TGTGCCAGCAGTTATTACAGGGATTGGGCCTACGAGCAGTACTTC. As protein: CASSYYRDWAYEQYF.

This clone was seen a handful of times. This sequence joins TRBV27 and TRBJ2-1; D might be TRBD2 (6 bases). Looked up from germline, CDR1 is MNHEY and CDR2 is SMNVEV (reference sequence). The CDR3 runs 14 residues. Trimming took 6 bases from V and 4 from J, leaving 13 bases between them. DNA of the CDR3: TGTGCCAGCAGCGGGACTGTAAGGTACAATGAGCAGTTCTTC. The encoded protein is CASSGTVRYNEQFF.

This chain links TRBV5-1 with TRBJ2-7; TRBD1 matches at 8 bases. The V gene's germline CDR1 is SGHRS and CDR2 YFSETQ. V lost 4 bases, J lost 5 bases, and 2 bases stayed unmatched. This CDR3 spans 12 amino acids. In DNA, the CDR3 is TGCGCCAGCAGCGGACAGGGTGACGAGCAGTACTTC. Translation gives CASSGQGDEQYF.

This clone was counted between two and nine times. This clone may be a read error of a much larger clone one base away. The gene calls are TRBV7-2 and TRBJ1-5; D not certain. The CDR3 extends over 15 amino acids. From germline, CDR1 is SGHTA and CDR2 FQGNSA. V gave up 4 bases and J gave up 0 bases, with 10 bases separating them. Here the CDR3 DNA reads TGTGCCAGCAGCTCAGAGGGTTATAGCAATCAGCCCCAGCATTTT. Residues: CASSSEGYSNQPQHF.

The V gene is TRBV5-6, the J gene TRBJ2-7, with 8 bases that match TRBD2. CDR3 length equals 16 residues. After removal of 3 bases from V and 0 bases from J, the junction contained 8 bases not matched to a gene. CDR1 and CDR2 (germline): SGHDT, YYEEEE. CDR3 bases: TGTGCCAGCAGCTCTTCGACTAGCGTATACTCCTACGAGCAGTACTTC. Its translation is CASSSSTSVYSYEQYF. Variable domain in full (rest from reference TRBV5-6 and TRBJ2-7): DAGVTQSPTHLIKTRGQQVTLRCSPKSGHDTVSWYQQALGQGPQFIFQYYEEEERQRGNFPDRFSGHQFPNYSSELNVNALLLGDSALYLCASSSSTSVYSYEQYFGPGTRLTVT.

CDR3 amino acids: CASSFPGQGVGTQYF. The CDR3 region has the DNA TGTGCCAGCAGTTTTCCGGGACAGGGGGTCGGTACGCAGTATTTT. V and J are TRBV28 and TRBJ2-3; 11 bases align to TRBD1. Losses at the gene ends were 3 bases for V and 8 bases for J; bases not matched to a gene: 7. Germline V gene sequence: CDR1 MDHEN, CDR2 SYDVKM. The CDR3 contains 15 residues.

This rearrangement joins TRBV27 to TRBJ2-7; TRBD2 aligns across 9 bases. With V trimmed by 9 bases and J by 2 bases, 5 bases remained unmatched. This CDR3 has 13 amino acids. The V gene's germline CDR1 is MNHEY and CDR2 SMNVEV (reference sequence). DNA for the CDR3: TGTGCCAGTCGACTAGCGGTTACCTACGAGCAGTACTTC. Its translation is CASRLAVTYEQYF.